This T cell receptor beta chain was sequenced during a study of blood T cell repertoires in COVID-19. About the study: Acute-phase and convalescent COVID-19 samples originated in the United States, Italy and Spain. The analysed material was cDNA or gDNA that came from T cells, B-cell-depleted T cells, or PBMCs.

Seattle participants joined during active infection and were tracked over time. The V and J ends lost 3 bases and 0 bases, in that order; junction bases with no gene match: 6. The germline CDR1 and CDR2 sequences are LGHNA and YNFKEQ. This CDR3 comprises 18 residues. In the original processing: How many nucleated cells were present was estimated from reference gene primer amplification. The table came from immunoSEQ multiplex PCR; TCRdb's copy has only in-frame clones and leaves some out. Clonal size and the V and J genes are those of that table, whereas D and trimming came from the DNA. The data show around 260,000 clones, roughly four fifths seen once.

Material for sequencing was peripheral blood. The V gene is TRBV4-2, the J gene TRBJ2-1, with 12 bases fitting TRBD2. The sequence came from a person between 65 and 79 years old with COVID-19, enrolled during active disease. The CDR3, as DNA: TGTGCCAGCAGCCATGGACTAGCGGGATACTCCTCCTACAATGAGCAGTTCTTC. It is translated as CASSHGLAGYSSYNEQFF.